Below are 15 T cell receptor beta chains sequenced from a single sample in a study of shared clonotypes between healthy human individuals. Profiling relied on immunoSEQ multiplex PCR, and the TCRdb table lists in-frame clones only, not all of them. Among a few hundred thousand clones listed, around 79% were seen once. Sequenced material: PBMCs. Receptor source: a woman aged 35 to 49 in good health. Some clones in this sample may be carry-over from other donors' samples.

To note about this clone: With a far larger clone one base away, a read error is the likely cause. Additional DNA sequences in this sample encode the identical CDR3. V and J are TRBV5-1 and TRBJ2-6; D is ambiguous. CDR1 and CDR2 (germline): SGHRS, YFSETQ. The CDR3 consists of 13 residues. In DNA form, the CDR3 reads TGCGCCAGCAGCACCTCTGGAGCCAACGTCCTGACTTTC. Encoded protein: CASSTSGANVLTF.

The V call is TRBV2, the J call TRBJ1-5; D is perhaps TRBD1 (6 bases). V lost 6 bases and J lost 0, with 12 bases in between. The CDR3 loop spans 15 amino acids. CDR1 and CDR2 (germline): SNHLY, FYNNEI. The CDR3 here is CASRYRQASNQPQHF. The CDR3 DNA follows: TGTGCCAGCAGATACAGACAGGCTAGCAATCAGCCCCAGCATTTT.

The chain carries TRBV4-3 and TRBJ2-2, with D tentatively TRBD2 (6 bases). The CDR3 has 16 residues. The germline V and J ends were trimmed by 2 bases and 3 bases, with 13 bases remaining between them. Per the germline V gene, CDR1 is LGHNA and CDR2 is YSLEER. CDR3 sequence (DNA): TGCGCCAGCAGCCAATGGACCGGGAGAGACACCGGGGAGCTGTTTTTT. Translation: CASSQWTGRDTGELFF.

CDR3 DNA sequence: TGTGCGGGGGAGGGCCAAGCTTTCTTT. Translated: CAGEGQAFF. The genes are TRBV30 and TRBJ1-1, with D possibly TRBD1 on 5 matching bases. The germline V gene encodes CDR1 GTSNPN and CDR2 SVGIG (reference sequence). The CDR3 sequence is 9 residues long.

This clone was detected only a few times. This rearrangement joins TRBV27 to TRBJ2-2, with 8 bases fitting TRBD1. With 5 bases clipped from V and 7 bases from J, the junction kept 3 bases outside the gene matches. Germline lookup yields CDR1 MNHEY and CDR2 SMNVEV (reference sequence). There are 13 residues in the CDR3. The CDR3 bases are TGTGCCAGCAGTAGACAGGGGTTCGGGGAGCTGTTTTTT. Translation: CASSRQGFGELFF.

The chain carries TRBV27 and TRBJ2-7; TRBD2 aligns across 9 bases. The CDR3 contains 14 residues. Per the germline V gene, CDR1 is MNHEY and CDR2 is SMNVEV (reference sequence). V dropped 6 bases and J dropped 1; count of bases not matched to a gene: 4. This chain's CDR3 is CASRKAGGSYEQYF. The CDR3 region has the DNA TGTGCCAGCAGAAAAGCGGGAGGTTCCTACGAGCAGTACTTC.

This clone has at least ten counts. This sequence joins TRBV7-9 and TRBJ2-6; 7 nucleotides match TRBD1. The germline V gene has CDR1 SEHNR and CDR2 FQNEAQ (reference sequence). The trim removed 5 bases at V and 0 bases at J, leaving 7 bases unmatched. The CDR3 covers 17 residues. CDR3 coding DNA: TGTGCCAGCAGCGACGGGACAGCCAGCTCTGGGGCCAACGTCCTGACTTTC. Translating it yields CASSDGTASSGANVLTF.

The chain joins TRBV4-1 to TRBJ2-5; 8 bases are shared with TRBD2. Judging by the DNA end, TRBJ2-7 fits better; the J call may be wrong. The CDR3 sequence is 15 residues long. CDR1 MGHRA and CDR2 YSYEKL come from the germline V gene. This CDR3 is CASSQGAGVVYEQYF. As DNA, the CDR3 is TGCGCCAGCAGCCAAGGAGCGGGAGTCGTCTACGAGCAGTACTTC.

The chain carries TRBV30 and TRBJ2-4, with 10 nucleotides matching TRBD2. Germline assignment: CDR1 GTSNPN and CDR2 SVGIG (reference sequence). Trimming cost V 2 bases and J 3 bases; bases outside gene matches: 4. The CDR3 loop spans 15 amino acids. The CDR3 is CAWSRLAGVKNIQYF. DNA for the CDR3: TGTGCCTGGAGTCGGCTAGCGGGGGTCAAAAACATTCAGTACTTC.

This clone has a single count. The chain joins TRBV18 to TRBJ1-4; 9 bases fit TRBD1. Trimming at V came to 2 bases and at J to 4 bases, leaving 5 bases not matched to a gene. The CDR3 spans 16 residues. Germline CDR1 and CDR2: KGHSH and LQKENI. The CDR3 is CASSPWTGDLNEKLFF. The CDR3, as DNA: TGTGCCAGCTCACCATGGACAGGGGACCTTAATGAAAAACTGTTTTTT.

This clone appeared a single time. The rearrangement uses TRBV11-2 and TRBJ2-7, with 8 bases matching TRBD1. CDR1 and CDR2 from the germline V gene are SGHAT and FQNNGV. CDR3 length equals 17 residues. V shed 5 bases, J shed 5 bases, and the junction held 17 bases outside the gene matches. The CDR3 is CASSQGIGAGGWDEQYF. CDR3 in DNA: TGTGCCAGCAGCCAGGGTATTGGGGCAGGGGGCTGGGACGAGCAGTACTTC.

The chain joins TRBV6-1 to TRBJ2-7; D is unclear. The CDR3 extends over 15 amino acids. Germline V gene data show CDR1 as MNHNS and CDR2 as SASEGT. With 1 base removed from V and 0 bases from J, the gap between germline ends came to 10 bases. CDR3 bases: TGTGCCAGCAGTGAAGGCCAGCAGAGCTCCTACGAGCAGTACTTC. It codes for CASSEGQQSSYEQYF.

This clone has only one observation. The J gene is TRBJ2-1, the V gene TRBV9, with unresolved D. Deletions cut 7 bases from V and 2 bases from J, with 10 bases between. The CDR3 contains 13 residues. The V gene's germline CDR1 is SGDLS and CDR2 YYNGEE. The CDR3 region has the DNA TGTGCCAGCGGCGGCGGCACCTACAATGAGCAGTTCTTC. It encodes CASGGGTYNEQFF.

This clone was seen more than once but under ten times. The J gene is TRBJ1-1, the V gene TRBV30; D gene unclear. CDR3 size: 13 residues. CDR1 GTSNPN and CDR2 SVGIG come from the germline V gene (reference sequence). Trimming took 2 bases from V and 4 from J, leaving 11 bases between them. The CDR3 DNA follows: TGTGCCTGGAGTTATACAATTGGCACTGAAGCTTTCTTT. Encoded protein: CAWSYTIGTEAFF.

The V gene is TRBV30, the J gene TRBJ1-4; TRBD1 agrees at 7 bases. The J segment lost 7 bases and the V segment lost 1 base, leaving 6 bases of the junction unmatched. CDR1 and CDR2 from the germline V gene are GTSNPN and SVGIG (reference sequence). This CDR3 comprises 14 residues. CDR3 bases: TGTGCCTGGAGTGACTCAGGGGGGGGTGAAAAACTGTTTTTT. Its translation: CAWSDSGGGEKLFF.